This TCR beta chain comes out of a study of beta chain features in type 1 diabetes. Sequenced material consisted of expressed TCRB transcripts (all of the isolated RNA was reverse transcribed). Clones were read by immunoSEQ multiplex PCR, and TCRdb kept only the in-frame ones, dropping some. The data show around 56,000 clones, 52% seen once. The CDR3 spans 19 residues. Germline CDR1 reads LGHNA; CDR2 reads YNFKEQ. Regarding the study as a whole: Shorter TCRB CDR3s, moderately but significantly so, were found in Type 1 diabetes patients in all four CD4+ subsets.

This clone was counted between two and nine times. Its specificity is unknown. The source of this sequence is a middle-aged woman with type 1 diabetes. V usage is TRBV4-2 and J usage is TRBJ2-5, with D possibly being TRBD2 (6 bases). The DNA end lines up better with TRBJ2-7; the J call may be wrong. The sample taken for sequencing was Tregs from blood. The CDR3 DNA reads as TGTGCCAGCAGCCAAGATGGAGGGGTCTCCCTGGGTTACTCCTACGAGCAGTACTTC. Translated: CASSQDGGVSLGYSYEQYF.